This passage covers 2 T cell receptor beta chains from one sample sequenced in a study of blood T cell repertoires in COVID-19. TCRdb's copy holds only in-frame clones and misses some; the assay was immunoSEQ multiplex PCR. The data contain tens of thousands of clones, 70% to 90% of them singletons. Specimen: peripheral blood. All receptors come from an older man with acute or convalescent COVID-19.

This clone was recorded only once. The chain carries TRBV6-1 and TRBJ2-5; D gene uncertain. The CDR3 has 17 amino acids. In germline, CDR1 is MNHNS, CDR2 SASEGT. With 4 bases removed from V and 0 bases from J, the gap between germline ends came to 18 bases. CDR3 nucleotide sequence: TGTGCCAGCAGTGGACCCCTACTACACCCGTACCAAGAGACCCAGTACTTC. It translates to CASSGPLLHPYQETQYF.

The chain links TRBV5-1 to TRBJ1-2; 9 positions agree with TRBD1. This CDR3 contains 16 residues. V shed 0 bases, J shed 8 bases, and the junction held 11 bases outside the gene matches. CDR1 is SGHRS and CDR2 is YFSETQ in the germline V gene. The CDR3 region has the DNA TGCGCCAGCAGCTTGGCGCCGGGACAGGGCGGTGGGGGCTACACCTTC. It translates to CASSLAPGQGGGGYTF.